These T cell receptor beta chains were read from a single sample in a study of blood T cell repertoires in COVID-19. Profiling relied on immunoSEQ multiplex PCR, and the TCRdb table lists in-frame clones only, not all of them. The sample records around 110,000 clones, just under 85% being singletons. What was sequenced was peripheral blood. Receptors were obtained from a man in his 70s with active or convalescent COVID-19. CDR3s include the opening cysteine and the closing phenylalanine or tryptophan. The D gene is left open where the match is weak. Rows give clone size only sometimes, using once, few, many, or a class for an expanded clone.

v_call	j_call	d_call	clone_size	cdr3_aa	cdr3_nt
TRBV19	TRBJ2-6	TRBD1	-	CASSKGQGPAGANVLTF	TGTGCCAGTAGTAAGGGACAGGGGCCTGCTGGGGCCAACGTCCTGACTTTC
TRBV3-1/TRBV3-2	TRBJ2-3	TRBD2	-	CASSPPGLAGYTDTQYF	TGTGCCAGCAGCCCCCCGGGACTAGCGGGATACACAGATACGCAGTATTTT
TRBV6-4	TRBJ1-6	TRBD1	few	CASSDSRVRDRETSSYNSPLHF	TGTGCCAGCAGTGACTCGAGAGTACGGGACAGGGAAACGAGCTCCTATAATTCACCCCTCCACTTT
TRBV7-2	TRBJ1-1	-	-	CASSTTLLMNTEAFF	TGTGCCAGCAGCACTACCCTCCTCATGAACACTGAAGCTTTCTTT
TRBV7-3	TRBJ2-3	TRBD2	-	CASSPLGGLAGLDTQYF	TGTGCCAGCAGCCCTTTAGGGGGACTAGCGGGATTAGATACGCAGTATTTT
TRBV5-6	TRBJ2-7	TRBD1	-	CASSLLDRAYEQYF	TGTGCCAGCAGCTTGTTAGACAGGGCCTACGAGCAGTACTTC
TRBV11-2	TRBJ2-7	TRBD2	-	CASSPWTSGFEQYF	TGTGCCAGCAGCCCATGGACTAGCGGGTTCGAGCAGTACTTC
TRBV7-3	TRBJ1-2	TRBD1	once	CASSPDRGYGYTF	TGTGCCAGCAGCCCCGACAGGGGCTATGGCTACACCTTC
TRBV5-8	TRBJ2-5	TRBD2	-	CASSLSGTSKETQYF	TGTGCCAGCAGCTTGTCCGGGACTAGCAAAGAGACCCAGTACTTC
TRBV7-9	TRBJ2-5	TRBD1	-	CASSPRWDRGQETQYF	TGTGCCAGCAGCCCCAGGTGGGACAGGGGGCAAGAGACCCAGTACTTC
TRBV2	TRBJ2-3	TRBD2	-	CASRAPPGLAVKGTDTQYF	TGTGCCAGCAGAGCCCCTCCGGGACTAGCGGTAAAGGGCACAGATACGCAGTATTTT
TRBV28	TRBJ1-1	TRBD1	few	CASRPQGDGTEAFF	TGTGCCAGCAGGCCACAGGGGGACGGCACTGAAGCTTTCTTT
TRBV6-1	TRBJ2-7	-	-	CASSETGSYEQYF	TGTGCCAGCAGTGAAACAGGGTCCTACGAGCAGTACTTC
TRBV9	TRBJ2-5	-	-	CASSVSGQPEETQYF	TGTGCCAGCAGCGTGTCAGGACAGCCGGAGGAGACCCAGTACTTC
TRBV5-1	TRBJ2-7	-	few	CASSSLSSVFYEQYF	TGCGCCAGCAGCTCCCTTTCTTCGGTCTTCTACGAGCAGTACTTC
TRBV5-1	TRBJ2-5	-	-	CASSYGTLQETQYF	TGCGCCAGCAGCTACGGGACACTCCAAGAGACCCAGTACTTC
TRBV5-4	TRBJ2-7	-	-	CASSARSSYEQYF	TGTGCCAGCAGCGCCCGGAGCTCCTACGAGCAGTACTTC
TRBV24-1	TRBJ2-3	TRBD2	-	CATSAFSGGTDTQYF	TGTGCCACCAGTGCTTTTAGCGGGGGCACAGATACGCAGTATTTT
TRBV2	TRBJ2-3	TRBD2	-	CASSESGGHPHTQYF	TGTGCCAGCAGTGAAAGCGGGGGCCATCCCCATACGCAGTATTTT
TRBV19	TRBJ1-4	-	-	CASSLDTATNEKLFF	TGTGCCAGTAGTTTGGACACTGCAACTAATGAAAAACTGTTTTTT
TRBV7-2	TRBJ2-7	-	-	CASKRDSGSYEQYF	TGTGCCAGCAAGAGGGACTCAGGAAGCTACGAGCAGTACTTC
TRBV6-6	TRBJ1-5	-	-	CASTDSSNQPQHF	TGTGCCAGCACAGACAGTAGCAATCAGCCCCAGCATTTT
TRBV9	TRBJ1-5	TRBD1	once	CASSAQGSNQPQHF	TGTGCCAGCAGCGCACAGGGGAGCAATCAGCCCCAGCATTTT
TRBV14	TRBJ2-3	-	-	CASSDAGASDTQYF	TGTGCCAGCAGCGATGCGGGGGCCTCTGATACGCAGTATTTT
TRBV10-3	TRBJ2-3	TRBD2	-	CAIRRSSGGDYELTDTQYF	TGTGCCATCAGGCGATCTAGCGGGGGGGACTATGAACTCACAGATACGCAGTATTTT
TRBV7-9	TRBJ2-1	TRBD2	-	CASSLASGRASSYNEQFF	TGTGCCAGCAGCTTAGCTAGCGGGAGGGCCAGCTCCTACAATGAGCAGTTCTTC
TRBV3-1/TRBV3-2	TRBJ1-2	-	-	CASSQDLQPNYGYTF	TGTGCCAGCAGCCAAGATTTACAGCCGAACTATGGCTACACCTTC
TRBV24-1	TRBJ2-2	TRBD1	-	CATSVISRTGVSGELFF	TGTGCCACCAGTGTCATTTCCCGGACAGGGGTTTCCGGGGAGCTGTTTTTT
TRBV30	TRBJ2-3	TRBD2	-	CAWNPGGVDTQYF	TGTGCCTGGAACCCGGGGGGGGTGGATACGCAGTATTTT
TRBV11-3	TRBJ2-7	-	once	CASSPGTGDSSYEQYF	TGTGCCAGCAGCCCAGGGACGGGGGACAGCTCCTACGAGCAGTACTTC
TRBV15	TRBJ1-2	TRBD1	-	CATSRGQGDGYTF	TGTGCCACCAGCAGAGGTCAGGGGGATGGCTACACCTTC
TRBV5-8	TRBJ2-3	TRBD1	-	CASSFRWAGGGADTQYF	TGTGCCAGCAGCTTTAGATGGGCAGGGGGCGGCGCAGATACGCAGTATTTT
TRBV6-1	TRBJ1-3	TRBD1	once	CASSEGSGGRNTIYF	TGTGCCAGCAGTGAAGGTTCAGGGGGAAGGAACACCATATATTTT
TRBV28	TRBJ1-2	-	-	CASSLLAYRDGYTF	TGTGCCAGCAGTTTACTCGCGTACAGGGATGGCTACACCTTC
TRBV5-5	TRBJ1-1	-	-	CASSMRFLTQAYTEAFF	TGTGCCAGCAGCATGAGGTTTCTAACCCAAGCGTACACTGAAGCTTTCTTT
TRBV4-1	TRBJ1-2	TRBD1	-	CASSQGGRGRKGRLDGYTF	TGCGCCAGCAGCCAAGGGGGCAGGGGGCGAAAAGGCCGACTAGATGGCTACACCTTC
TRBV25-1	TRBJ2-5	TRBD2	-	CASSELTSGSETQYF	TGTGCCAGCAGTGAATTGACTAGCGGGAGCGAGACCCAGTACTTC
TRBV11-2	TRBJ2-2	TRBD2	-	CASSLSGGNTGELFF	TGTGCCAGCAGCCTTAGCGGGGGGAACACCGGGGAGCTGTTTTTT
TRBV18	TRBJ1-4	-	-	CASSPDRNEKLFF	TGTGCCAGCTCACCAGACAGGAATGAAAAACTGTTTTTT
TRBV5-1	TRBJ1-1	-	-	CASSFAPGAMNTEAFF	TGCGCCAGCAGCTTTGCACCAGGGGCGATGAACACTGAAGCTTTCTTT
TRBV29-1	TRBJ2-5	TRBD1	-	CSVETGGQETQYF	TGCAGCGTTGAAACAGGGGGGCAAGAGACCCAGTACTTC
TRBV28	TRBJ2-7	-	once	CASSRQTYEQYF	TGTGCCAGCAGCCGACAGACCTACGAGCAGTACTTC
TRBV29-1	TRBJ2-7	-	-	CSVVAASYEQYF	TGCAGCGTTGTAGCAGCAAGCTACGAGCAGTACTTC
TRBV7-3	TRBJ2-7	TRBD1	-	CASSRGQGLNEQYF	TGTGCCAGCAGCCGCGGACAGGGTCTGAACGAGCAGTACTTC
TRBV11-2	TRBJ1-3	-	-	CASSHPGGSGNTIYF	TGTGCCAGCAGCCACCCGGGGGGCTCTGGAAACACCATATATTTT
TRBV10-3	TRBJ1-6	TRBD1	-	CAISDTGASSYNSPLHF	TGTGCCATCAGTGATACAGGGGCCAGCTCCTATAATTCACCCCTCCACTTT
TRBV5-4	TRBJ2-7	TRBD1	-	CASSPGQGDSYEQYF	TGTGCCAGCAGCCCTGGACAGGGGGATTCCTACGAGCAGTACTTC
TRBV7-8	TRBJ2-7	TRBD2	few	CASSPGGTSGRVEQYF	TGTGCCAGCAGCCCCGGGGGGACTAGCGGGAGGGTCGAGCAGTACTTC
TRBV5-1	TRBJ2-1	-	-	CASSVVGEPRGEQFF	TGCGCCAGCAGTGTTGTAGGTGAACCCCGGGGTGAGCAGTTCTTC
TRBV4-1	TRBJ2-1	-	few	CASSQDTSFSYNEQFF	TGCGCCAGCAGCCAAGACACTAGCTTCTCTTACAATGAGCAGTTCTTC
TRBV7-2	TRBJ2-4	TRBD1	-	CASSLAVQGGFAKNIQYF	TGTGCCAGCAGCTTAGCGGTACAGGGGGGATTTGCCAAAAACATTCAGTACTTC
TRBV2	TRBJ2-2	-	many	CASRTRATGELFF	TGTGCCAGCAGGACTAGGGCAACCGGGGAGCTGTTTTTT
TRBV25-1	TRBJ2-6	-	-	CASSETGAGANVLTF	TGTGCCAGCAGTGAGACAGGCGCTGGGGCCAACGTCCTGACTTTC
TRBV6-6	TRBJ1-6	TRBD1	-	CASSYRTGRDSPLHF	TGTGCCAGCAGTTACAGGACAGGGAGGGATTCACCCCTCCACTTT